This T cell receptor beta chain was documented in a study of blood T cell repertoires in COVID-19. Method: immunoSEQ multiplex PCR; TCRdb's copy keeps in-frame clones and lacks some. The table lists 100,000 or so clones, roughly 80% of them singletons. This clonotype was sampled from a man aged 55 to 69 with active or convalescent COVID-19. Sequencing used peripheral blood.

For the CDR3, the DNA is TGTGCCAGCAGCCCGCGTCCAAACGCTGAAGCTTTCTTT. Its translation is CASSPRPNAEAFF. This chain joins TRBV3-1 (or the pseudogene TRBV3-2) and TRBJ1-1; D gene unclear. Germline CDR1 reads LGHDT; CDR2 reads YNNKEL (reference sequence). This CDR3 is built from 13 residues. The V gene lost 4 bases and the J gene lost 6 bases, with 12 bases spanning the gap.